This TCR beta chain was recorded in a study of T cells in Graves' hyperthyroidism and ophthalmopathy. Across 18 months, stable Graves' hyperthyroidism was marked by no progression to ophthalmopathy. Patients aged 18 to 65 had newly diagnosed hyperthyroidism that had lasted under 2 months. Clinical symptoms, serum thyroxine and TRAb, thyroid ultrasound and orbital computed tomography were used for the diagnoses. The CDR3 loop spans 14 amino acids. Germline V lookup: CDR1 LNHNV, CDR2 YYDKDF (reference sequence). Trimming took off 0 bases at V and 5 bases at J, with 10 bases between the two ends. RNA transcripts yielded amplified TCR beta CDR3 regions. The HTBI primer set served for first-round RT-PCR of the TCR CDR3. TCRdb processed the multiplex PCR reads anew with MiXCR; each CDR3 protein has one entry. The sample shows about 610,000 distinct CDR3 sequences, roughly 46% of them seen only once. This clonotype was detected many times.

The genes are TRBV15 and TRBJ2-5; maybe TRBD2 (6 bases). The sequenced sample consisted of peripheral blood or thyroid tissue (not recorded which). This TCR was sampled from a woman aged 18 to 35 with Graves' hyperthyroidism. CDR3 protein: CATSRDRGRETQYF. CDR3 bases: TGTGCCACCAGCAGAGACCGGGGGAGGGAGACCCAGTACTTC.